These 21 T cell receptor beta chains share one sample of origin, sequenced in a study of blood T cell repertoires in COVID-19. Method: immunoSEQ multiplex PCR; TCRdb's copy keeps in-frame clones and lacks some. The sample holds 95,000 to 110,000 clones; 65% to 90% are singletons and the top ten take around 4.8%. What was sequenced was peripheral blood. All receptors derive from a man aged 55 to 70 with acute or convalescent COVID-19.

The chain joins TRBV11-3 to TRBJ2-7; 10 nucleotides line up with TRBD2. Trimming at V came to 6 bases and at J to 2 bases, leaving 4 bases not matched to a gene. Germline V gives CDR1 SGHNT, CDR2 YENEEA. The CDR3 consists of 14 residues. The CDR3 DNA sequence: TGTGCCAGCAGTAGGACTAGCGGCCCCTACGAGCAGTACTTC. Residues: CASSRTSGPYEQYF. Looking up the rest from reference TRBV11-3 and TRBJ2-7 gives the full variable domain: EAGVVQSPRYKIIEKKQPVAFWCNPISGHNTLYWYLQNLGQGPELLIRYENEEAVDDSQLPKDRFSAERLKGVDSTLKIQPAELGDSAVYLCASSRTSGPYEQYFGPGTRLTVT.

The chain couples TRBV30 to TRBJ2-7, with 11 bases that match TRBD2. Germline V gene lookup returns CDR1 GTSNPN and CDR2 SVGIG (reference sequence). This CDR3 is 12 amino acids long. The J segment lost 5 bases and the V segment lost 7 bases, leaving 4 bases of the junction unmatched. The CDR3 loop is CALAGGPDEQYF. The CDR3 DNA reads as TGTGCCTTAGCGGGAGGGCCCGACGAGCAGTACTTC.

This rearrangement joins TRBV19 to TRBJ2-5; D gene ambiguous. Trimming took 2 bases from V and 3 from J, leaving 10 bases between them. The germline V gene has CDR1 LNHDA and CDR2 SQIVND (reference sequence). The CDR3 spans 14 residues. CDR3 sequence reads: CASSILGHEETQYF. The CDR3 DNA sequence: TGTGCCAGTAGTATACTAGGTCATGAAGAGACCCAGTACTTC. The full variable domain, with the rest looked up from reference TRBV19 and TRBJ2-5, is DGGITQSPKYLFRKEGQNVTLSCEQNLNHDAMYWYRQDPGQGLRLIYYSQIVNDFQKGDIAEGYSVSREKKESFPLTVTSAQKNPTAFYLCASSILGHEETQYFGPGTRLLVL.

The V call is TRBV6-1, the J call TRBJ2-3, with 11 bases identical to TRBD2. The J segment lost 6 bases and the V segment lost 1 base, leaving 15 bases of the junction unmatched. The CDR3 loop spans 19 amino acids. CDR1 and CDR2 from the germline V gene are MNHNS and SASEGT. In nucleotides, the CDR3 is TGTGCCAGCAGTGAAGAGACGGGGGGAAGACTAGCGGGATTGGATACGCAGTATTTT. It encodes CASSEETGGRLAGLDTQYF.

V is TRBV10-3 and J is TRBJ2-3; TRBD2 matches at 14 bases. The CDR3 has 17 residues. Germline V gives CDR1 ENHRY, CDR2 SYGVKD. Germline trimming cut 3 bases from V and 2 bases from J; bases unmatched to any gene: 4. Written as DNA, the CDR3 is TGTGCCATCAGTGATGGGACTAGCGGGGGCCCCACAGATACGCAGTATTTT. Translating gives CAISDGTSGGPTDTQYF.

V gene TRBV28 combines with J gene TRBJ2-1; D is perhaps TRBD1 (7 bases). CDR1 and CDR2 from the germline V gene are MDHEN and SYDVKM. This CDR3 is built from 16 residues. Trimming cost V 5 bases and J 0 bases, with 14 bases left between them. The CDR3 region has the DNA TGTGCCAGCAGTGGAGGGGGCGGTGGCTCCTACAATGAGCAGTTCTTC. It encodes CASSGGGGGSYNEQFF.

The V gene is TRBV3-1 (or the pseudogene TRBV3-2), the J gene TRBJ2-3, with D unresolved. The V gene's germline CDR1 is LGHDT and CDR2 YNNKEL (reference sequence). The CDR3 has 12 amino acids. Trimming took off 4 bases at V and 6 bases at J, with 8 bases between the two ends. The CDR3 nucleotides read TGTGCCAGCAGCCCCCAACGGGATACGCAGTATTTT. Translation gives CASSPQRDTQYF.

The chain employs TRBV7-9 and TRBJ2-1; D perhaps matches TRBD1 (5 bases). Trimming removed 1 base at V and 0 bases at J, with 7 bases between. Germline V gene data show CDR1 as SEHNR and CDR2 as FQNEAQ (reference sequence). This CDR3 comprises 15 residues. Here the CDR3 reads CASSLVGVSYNEQFF. DNA for the CDR3: TGTGCCAGCAGCTTAGTAGGGGTCTCCTACAATGAGCAGTTCTTC.

The chain uses TRBV29-1 and TRBJ2-2; the D gene is possibly TRBD1 (6 bases). The CDR3 length is 15 residues. Germline CDR1 SQVTM, CDR2 ANQGSEA. Trimming cost V 7 bases and J 3 bases, with 18 bases left between them. The CDR3 region has the DNA TGCAGCGCCGCCCTACCGGGACACTACACCGGGGAGCTGTTTTTT. Its protein is CSAALPGHYTGELFF.

This sequence joins TRBV7-2 and TRBJ1-3; D ambiguous. The CDR3 loop spans 13 amino acids. Trimming took off 5 bases at V and 0 bases at J, with 5 bases between the two ends. CDR1 and CDR2 (germline): SGHTA, FQGNSA. Here the CDR3 reads CASSTNSGNTIYF. CDR3 nucleotides: TGTGCCAGCAGCACAAACTCTGGAAACACCATATATTTT.

The gene calls are TRBV5-5 and TRBJ2-3, with TRBD1 matching over 8 bases. CDR1 and CDR2 (germline): SGHKS, YYEKEE (reference sequence). Losses at the gene ends were 4 bases for V and 2 bases for J; bases not matched to a gene: 6. CDR3 length: 15 residues. The CDR3 is CASSPRTGITDTQYF. The CDR3 DNA follows: TGTGCCAGCAGCCCTCGGACAGGGATCACAGATACGCAGTATTTT.

This clone was observed a few times. The chain is built from TRBV5-6 and TRBJ2-1; TRBD2 agrees at 12 bases. The CDR3 loop spans 14 amino acids. The J segment lost 8 bases and the V segment lost 4 bases, leaving 4 bases of the junction unmatched. Germline CDR1 SGHDT, CDR2 YYEEEE. The CDR3 DNA reads as TGTGCCAGCAGCGGGACTAGCGGGTCCTATGAGCAGTTCTTC. This gives the protein CASSGTSGSYEQFF.

The chain links TRBV5-1 to TRBJ2-2; 10 nucleotides match TRBD2. The ends lost 5 bases at V and 1 base at J; junction bases unmatched: 2. The CDR3 has 15 residues. In germline, CDR1 is SGHRS, CDR2 YFSETQ. The chain's CDR3 is CASSPSGGNTGELFF. CDR3 DNA: TGCGCCAGCAGTCCTAGCGGGGGGAACACCGGGGAGCTGTTTTTT.

The genes are TRBV2 and TRBJ1-1; TRBD1 matches 8 bases. Germline lookup yields CDR1 SNHLY and CDR2 FYNNEI. J lost 0 bases, V lost 9 bases, and 12 bases had no gene match. The CDR3 spans 16 residues. DNA for the CDR3: TGTGCCAGGAGAACCGGGACAGGAACAATGAACACTGAAGCTTTCTTT. Protein sequence: CARRTGTGTMNTEAFF.

The J gene is TRBJ1-5, the V gene TRBV29-1; D remains unclear. Trimming took off 4 bases at V and 4 bases at J, with 11 bases between the two ends. Germline V gene data show CDR1 as SQVTM and CDR2 as ANQGSEA. The CDR3 is made up of 13 amino acids. The CDR3 here is CSVGTVINQPQHF. DNA for the CDR3: TGCAGCGTTGGTACGGTGATAAATCAGCCCCAGCATTTT.

The V gene is TRBV7-3, the J gene TRBJ2-1, with TRBD1 as a possible D gene (5 bases). V shed 3 bases and J shed 0 bases, with 9 bases lying between them. Germline V gives CDR1 SGHTA, CDR2 FQGTGA. This CDR3 has 15 amino acids. The CDR3 here is CASSLTVSSYNEQFF. The CDR3, as DNA: TGTGCCAGCAGCTTGACAGTATCCTCCTACAATGAGCAGTTCTTC.

The rearrangement uses TRBV12-3 or TRBV12-4 and TRBJ1-5; D remains unclear. The V end was cut by 5 bases, the J end by 5 bases, with 10 bases between. The CDR3 has 13 residues. CDR3 region: CASSLTGYQPQHF. CDR3 DNA sequence: TGTGCCAGCAGTCTAACGGGTTATCAGCCCCAGCATTTT.

The chain has TRBV6-6 and TRBJ2-1; 9 bases agree with TRBD2. Germline assignment: CDR1 MNHNY and CDR2 SVGAGI (reference sequence). The CDR3 consists of 15 residues. The V segment lost 7 bases and the J segment 3 bases; nucleotides outside the gene matches: 7. CDR3 DNA sequence: TGTGCCAGCAAGTCTAGCGGGGAGAACTACAATGAGCAGTTCTTC. Translating gives CASKSSGENYNEQFF.

This clone was seen more than once but under ten times. The chain combines TRBV19 with TRBJ2-7; 8 bases fit TRBD2. V was pared by 8 bases and J by 3 bases, with 12 bases of the junction left unmatched. This CDR3 is built from 15 residues. Germline V gene data show CDR1 as LNHDA and CDR2 as SQIVND (reference sequence). The chain's CDR3 is CASSLQRGFFYEQYF. CDR3 DNA: TGTGCCAGTTCCTTACAGCGGGGGTTTTTCTACGAGCAGTACTTC.

The J gene is TRBJ1-3, the V gene TRBV7-2; possible D gene TRBD1, 6 bases. Germline V gene lookup returns CDR1 SGHTA and CDR2 FQGNSA. The CDR3 is 15 amino acids. V was pared by 4 bases and J by 4 bases, with 14 bases between. CDR3 protein: CASSSFTGKGNTIYF. CDR3 DNA sequence: TGTGCCAGCAGCTCGTTTACAGGGAAAGGAAACACCATATATTTT.

With respect to this clone: One end of the junction fails to match germline, which may point to a read error. The genes are TRBV2 and TRBJ1-1, with 7 positions matching TRBD1. This CDR3 has 11 residues. The germline CDR1 and CDR2 sequences are SNHLY and FYNNEI. The CDR3 protein is CASSTGAVRAF. The CDR3 DNA sequence: TGTGCCAGCAGTACAGGGGCGGTCAGGGCATTT.